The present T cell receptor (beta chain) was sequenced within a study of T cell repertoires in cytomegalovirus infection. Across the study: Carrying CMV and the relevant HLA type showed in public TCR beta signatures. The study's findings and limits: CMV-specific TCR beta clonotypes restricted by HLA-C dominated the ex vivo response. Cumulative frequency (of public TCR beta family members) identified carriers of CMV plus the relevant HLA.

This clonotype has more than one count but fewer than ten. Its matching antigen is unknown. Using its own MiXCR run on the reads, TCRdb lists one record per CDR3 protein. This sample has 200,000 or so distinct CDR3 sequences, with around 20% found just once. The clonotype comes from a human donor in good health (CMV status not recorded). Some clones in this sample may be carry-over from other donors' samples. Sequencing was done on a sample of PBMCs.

The CDR3 DNA sequence: TGTGCCAGCAGTTCTACTCAGCGGAGTCAGCCCCAGCATTTT. It codes for CASSSTQRSQPQHF. V and J are TRBV2 and TRBJ1-5; the D is unclear. The germline CDR1 and CDR2 sequences are SNHLY and FYNNEI. Trimming took off 5 bases at V and 6 bases at J, with 14 bases between the two ends. The CDR3 covers 14 residues.